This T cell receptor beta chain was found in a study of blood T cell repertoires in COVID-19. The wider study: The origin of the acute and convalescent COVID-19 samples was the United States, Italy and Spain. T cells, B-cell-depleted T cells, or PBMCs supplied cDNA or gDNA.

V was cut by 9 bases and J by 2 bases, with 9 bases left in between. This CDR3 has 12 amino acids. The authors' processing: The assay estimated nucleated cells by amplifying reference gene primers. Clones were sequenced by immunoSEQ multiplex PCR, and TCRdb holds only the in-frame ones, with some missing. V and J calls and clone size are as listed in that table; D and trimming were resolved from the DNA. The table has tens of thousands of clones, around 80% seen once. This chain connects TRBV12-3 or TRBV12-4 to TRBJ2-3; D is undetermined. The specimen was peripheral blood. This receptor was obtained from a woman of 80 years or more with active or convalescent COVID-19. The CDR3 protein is CASTDITDTQYF. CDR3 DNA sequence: TGTGCCAGTACAGATATCACAGATACGCAGTATTTT.